One and the same sample provided the 24 T cell receptor beta chains below, sequenced in a study of blood T cell repertoires in COVID-19. The assay was immunoSEQ multiplex PCR, and TCRdb's table has in-frame clones only and misses some. The sample includes hundreds of thousands of clones, 90% of them seen just once. Material: peripheral blood. These receptors all come from a woman between 18 and 29 years old with acute or convalescent COVID-19.

V is TRBV5-1 and J is TRBJ2-2; maybe TRBD1 (5 bases). This CDR3 contains 14 residues. Germline V lookup: CDR1 SGHRS, CDR2 YFSETQ. With 2 bases removed from V and 6 bases from J, the gap between germline ends came to 11 bases. The CDR3 DNA is TGCGCCAGCAGCTTTGGGTCGACAGCCGGGGAGCTGTTTTTT. Translation: CASSFGSTAGELFF.

The chain is built from TRBV12-3 or TRBV12-4 and TRBJ1-5, with D uncertain. The CDR3 runs to 13 residues. Trimming left V 6 bases short and J 4 bases short, with 10 bases between. The CDR3 sequence is CASSSTSNQPQHF. CDR3 in DNA: TGTGCCAGCAGCTCTACCTCAAATCAGCCCCAGCATTTT.

The chain employs TRBV9 and TRBJ2-5; the match to TRBD2 covers 13 bases. Trimming took 0 bases from V and 2 from J; bases not matched to a gene: 1. The CDR3 is made up of 16 amino acids. Germline lookup yields CDR1 SGDLS and CDR2 YYNGEE. CDR3 region: CASSVGTSGGQETQYF. As DNA, the CDR3 is TGTGCCAGCAGCGTAGGGACTAGCGGGGGTCAAGAGACCCAGTACTTC.

This chain joins TRBV4-3 and TRBJ1-6; D possibly corresponds to TRBD1 (5 bases). Germline assignment: CDR1 LGHNA and CDR2 YSLEER. The germline V and J ends were trimmed by 0 bases and 10 bases, with 16 bases remaining between them. The length of the CDR3 is 16 residues. CDR3 amino acids: CASSQDPGQGRSPLHF. The CDR3 coding sequence is TGCGCCAGCAGCCAAGATCCTGGGCAGGGTAGATCACCCCTCCACTTT.

The genes are TRBV5-6 and TRBJ2-7, with a weak D call TRBD2 (6 bases). Germline loops: CDR1 SGHDT, CDR2 YYEEEE. Trimming left V 0 bases short and J 2 bases short, with 9 bases between. The CDR3 is made up of 14 amino acids. The CDR3 loop reads CASSLGGGPYEQYF. Written as DNA, the CDR3 is TGTGCCAGCAGCTTGGGAGGAGGGCCCTACGAGCAGTACTTC.

Remarks on this clone: In the same sample, other DNA sequences code for this CDR3. The chain combines TRBV9 with TRBJ1-2; D uncertain. CDR1 SGDLS and CDR2 YYNGEE come from the germline V gene. Trimming cost V 0 bases and J 0 bases, with 6 bases left between them. CDR3 length: 14 amino acids. This CDR3 reads CASSVDGSNYGYTF. CDR3 DNA: TGTGCCAGCAGCGTAGACGGTTCTAACTATGGCTACACCTTC.

This clone was counted only a few times. CDR3 nucleotides: TGTGCCAGCAGCAAACAGGGGGACAGTGAAAAACTGTTTTTT. Amino acid sequence: CASSKQGDSEKLFF. The rearrangement uses TRBV7-9 and TRBJ1-4; the match to TRBD1 covers 8 bases. The CDR3 runs to 14 residues. V shed 5 bases, J shed 7 bases, and the junction held 6 bases outside the gene matches. Germline V gene lookup returns CDR1 SEHNR and CDR2 FQNEAQ (reference sequence).

The chain links TRBV11-1 to TRBJ1-1; D is unresolved. Germline V gene data show CDR1 as SGHAT and CDR2 as FQDESV (reference sequence). CDR3 length: 13 residues. Trimming took off 3 bases at V and 1 base at J, with 6 bases between the two ends. The CDR3 region is CASSLRRNTEAFF. In DNA, the CDR3 is TGTGCCAGCAGCTTGAGGAGGAACACTGAAGCTTTCTTT.

This clone occurred once. The gene calls are TRBV3-1 (or the pseudogene TRBV3-2) and TRBJ2-5, with 9 bases lining up with TRBD1. The CDR3 is 16 amino acids. J gave up 5 bases and V 2 bases, and 9 bases lay outside the gene matches. Germline V gene lookup returns CDR1 LGHDT and CDR2 YNNKEL (reference sequence). The chain's CDR3 is CASSQSTGGARETQYF. In DNA form, the CDR3 reads TGTGCCAGCAGCCAATCAACAGGGGGCGCGAGGGAGACCCAGTACTTC.

This sequence joins TRBV30 and TRBJ2-2, with TRBD2 matching 8 bases. The CDR3 runs 13 residues. J lost 6 bases, V lost 5 bases, and 5 bases had no gene match. Per germline, CDR1 GTSNPN and CDR2 SVGIG (reference sequence). The CDR3 here is CAWDGGAAGELFF. In DNA form, the CDR3 reads TGTGCCTGGGACGGGGGGGCCGCCGGGGAGCTGTTTTTT.

This chain uses TRBV6-6 with TRBJ1-4; TRBD1 aligns across 11 bases. This CDR3 is built from 16 residues. Germline V gene data show CDR1 as MNHNY and CDR2 as SVGAGI (reference sequence). V gave up 2 bases and J gave up 7 bases; unmatched junction bases: 6. The CDR3 coding sequence is TGTGCCAGCAGTTACAAGGACAGGGGGCTGACTGAAAAACTGTTTTTT. Its protein is CASSYKDRGLTEKLFF.

The chain joins TRBV2 to TRBJ2-1; 7 bases agree with TRBD1. Germline V lookup: CDR1 SNHLY, CDR2 FYNNEI. V trimming: 7 bases; J trimming: 0 bases; junction bases outside the gene matches: 12. The CDR3 sequence is 17 residues long. CDR3 amino acids: CASTAQRQGVSYNEQFF. The CDR3 bases are TGTGCCAGCACCGCCCAAAGACAGGGCGTCTCCTACAATGAGCAGTTCTTC. Variable domain in full (rest from reference TRBV2 and TRBJ2-1): EPEVTQTPSHQVTQMGQEVILRCVPISNHLYFYWYRQILGQKVEFLVSFYNNEISEKSEIFDDQFSVERPDGSNFTLKIRSTKLEDSAMYFCASTAQRQGVSYNEQFFGPGTRLTVL.

This rearrangement joins TRBV5-1 to TRBJ1-1; 11 positions agree with TRBD1. The CDR3 runs to 13 residues. CDR1 SGHRS and CDR2 YFSETQ come from the germline V gene. J lost 6 bases, V lost 3 bases, and 1 base had no gene match. This CDR3 reads CASSWTGGSEAFF. Written as DNA, the CDR3 is TGCGCCAGCAGCTGGACAGGGGGCTCTGAAGCTTTCTTT. Looking up the rest from reference TRBV5-1 and TRBJ1-1 gives the full variable domain: KAGVTQTPRYLIKTRGQQVTLSCSPISGHRSVSWYQQTPGQGLQFLFEYFSETQRNKGNFPGRFSGRQFSNSRSEMNVSTLELGDSALYLCASSWTGGSEAFFGQGTRLTVV.

This chain links TRBV3-1 (or the pseudogene TRBV3-2) with TRBJ1-2; D is ambiguous. Per the germline V gene, CDR1 is LGHDT and CDR2 is YNNKEL (reference sequence). The CDR3 covers 16 residues. Trimming cost V 1 base and J 4 bases, with 16 bases left between them. The CDR3 DNA reads TGTGCCAGCAGCCAAGTGCGGGAACTTGGAATCTATGGCTACACCTTC. Residues: CASSQVRELGIYGYTF.

The CDR3 DNA sequence: TGTGCCAGCAACGGACAGGGGGCAACTGAAGCTTTCTTT. Its protein is CASNGQGATEAFF. V usage is TRBV2 and J usage is TRBJ1-1; 11 nucleotides agree with TRBD1. J gave up 5 bases and V 7 bases, and 3 bases lay outside the gene matches. The CDR3 extends over 13 amino acids. CDR1 and CDR2 from the germline V gene are SNHLY and FYNNEI.

The chain has TRBV10-3 and TRBJ1-5; D is perhaps TRBD1 (6 bases). V was cut by 0 bases and J by 0 bases, with 12 bases left in between. The CDR3 spans 17 residues. CDR1 is ENHRY, CDR2 SYGVKD, per germline. DNA of the CDR3: TGTGCCATCAGTGAGTCAGCCAGGGACAATAGCAATCAGCCCCAGCATTTT. Protein sequence: CAISESARDNSNQPQHF.

This clone was seen a few times. The chain recombines TRBV2 with TRBJ1-2; D gene unclear. Germline CDR1 is SNHLY and CDR2 is FYNNEI. This CDR3 is 12 amino acids long. With 8 bases removed from V and 7 bases from J, the gap between germline ends came to 14 bases. The CDR3 coding sequence is TGTGCCAGCGCCCCGGGGATGGGTGGCTACACCTTC. Its protein product is CASAPGMGGYTF. Supplemented by reference TRBV2 and TRBJ1-2, the full variable domain reads EPEVTQTPSHQVTQMGQEVILRCVPISNHLYFYWYRQILGQKVEFLVSFYNNEISEKSEIFDDQFSVERPDGSNFTLKIRSTKLEDSAMYFCASAPGMGGYTFGSGTRLTVV.

The chain couples TRBV10-3 to TRBJ1-6; unclear D gene. The CDR3 consists of 12 residues. Trimming pared 5 bases from V and 10 bases from J, leaving 9 bases between. CDR1 is ENHRY and CDR2 is SYGVKD in the germline V gene. Here the CDR3 reads CAISWNRSPLHF. The DNA of the CDR3 is TGTGCCATCAGTTGGAACAGATCACCCCTCCACTTT.

This clone was observed a single time. The CDR3 DNA reads as TGTGCTAGTGGTTTGGTACGGGGTACGCCCTATACGCAGTATTTT. Protein product: CASGLVRGTPYTQYF. The chain couples TRBV12-5 to TRBJ2-3; D is possibly TRBD2 (5 bases). V lost 0 bases and J 7 bases, leaving 14 bases between the germline ends. The CDR3 runs to 15 residues. Germline V gene data show CDR1 as LGHNT and CDR2 as FRNRAP.

The gene calls are TRBV12-3 or TRBV12-4 and TRBJ1-6; D gene unclear. The ends were cut back, 4 bases at V and 7 bases at J, with 8 bases in the middle. The CDR3 is made up of 13 amino acids. The CDR3 loop is CASSSTENSPLHF. DNA for the CDR3: TGTGCCAGCAGTTCCACAGAAAATTCACCCCTCCACTTT.

The chain links TRBV15 to TRBJ1-5; D ambiguous. The V end was cut by 3 bases, the J end by 2 bases, with 8 bases between. The CDR3 is 14 residues long. Germline CDR1 LNHNV, CDR2 YYDKDF (reference sequence). In DNA, the CDR3 is TGTGCCACCAGCAGGGACTGGGGCAATCAGCCCCAGCATTTT. Translating gives CATSRDWGNQPQHF.

This clone was recorded only once. V is TRBV5-1 and J is TRBJ2-7, with TRBD2 matching over 7 bases. This CDR3 is built from 14 residues. CDR1 is SGHRS, CDR2 YFSETQ, per germline. V was pared by 0 bases and J by 3 bases, with 3 bases of the junction left unmatched. The chain's CDR3 is CASSLGGSRYEQYF. The CDR3, as DNA: TGCGCCAGCAGCTTGGGCGGGAGTCGCTACGAGCAGTACTTC.

Points on this clone: Sequence at one end of the junction differs from germline and may be a read error. This rearrangement joins TRBV7-2 to TRBJ1-2; D is possibly TRBD1 (6 bases). Germline V gene data show CDR1 as SGHTA and CDR2 as FQGNSA. The CDR3 has 11 amino acids. The CDR3 protein is CASSLEGTPSF. The DNA for the CDR3 is TGTGCCAGCAGCTTAGAAGGGACACCCAGCTTC.

The V and J genes are TRBV11-3 and TRBJ1-2, with 7 bases aligning to TRBD1. CDR3 length: 12 amino acids. The germline gives CDR1 SGHNT, CDR2 YENEEA. Unmatched junction bases numbered 10, after V lost 5 bases and J lost 13 bases. The CDR3 reads CASSTRQGAPTF. CDR3 nucleotide sequence: TGTGCCAGCAGCACGCGACAGGGAGCACCCACCTTC.